Sequencing of this T cell receptor (beta chain) was carried out in a study of cytomegalovirus exposure and HLA in healthy donors. Study as a whole: An analysis done earlier identified approximately 120 million unique TCR beta sequences from 190 million or so T cells. Around 80 million unique TCR sequences came from HLA-typed donors in an early release. Regarding the study as a whole: Several of the most significant clusters appeared, in a later analysis, to be linked to common viral pathogens.

This clone was picked up a small number of times. Its antigen is unknown. Germline-derived CDR1 and CDR2 are MDHEN and SYDVKM. The CDR3 is 14 residues long. The V end lost 4 bases, the J end lost 5 bases, and 12 bases lay between the germline ends. Amplification used 60 Vbeta primers and 13 Jbeta primers. Clones were sequenced by immunoSEQ multiplex PCR, and TCRdb holds only the in-frame ones, with some missing. The sample holds fewer than 200,000 clones, about 71% seen once. The chain employs TRBV28 and TRBJ2-4; D unresolved. The receptor was isolated from a woman aged 30 to 39 in good health and CMV-seronegative. Sequencing was performed on PBMCs. CDR3 region: CASSSHYPQNIQYF. In DNA form, the CDR3 reads TGTGCCAGCAGTTCGCACTACCCTCAAAACATTCAGTACTTC.